This TCR beta chain emerged from a study of blood T cell repertoires in COVID-19. This clone has just a few counts. The CDR3 length is 16 residues. V lost 6 bases to trimming and J lost 8 bases; unmatched junction nucleotides: 13. Germline-derived CDR1 and CDR2 are GTSNPN and SVGIG (reference sequence). In the original workflow: The assay estimated nucleated cells by amplifying reference gene primers. The assay was immunoSEQ multiplex PCR, and TCRdb's table has in-frame clones only and misses some. Clone size and V and J calls were adopted from that table, with D and trimming inferred from the DNA. Among some 400,000 clones listed, just over 90% were seen once. Donors were grouped by their self-reported clinical history. Exposed participants came across a COVID-19 case within 2 weeks before study entry.

The receptor's source is a woman aged 40 to 50 who had been exposed to COVID-19. This chain joins TRBV30 and TRBJ1-4; TRBD1 matches at 12 bases. Sequenced input: PBMCs or T cells enriched from blood (not recorded which). Here the CDR3 DNA reads TGTGCCTGTTACCCCCGGGACAGGGGGCGCTGGGAAAAACTGTTTTTT. It is translated as CACYPRDRGRWEKLFF.